This T cell receptor (beta chain) derives from a study of cytomegalovirus exposure and HLA in healthy donors. Study-wide findings and caveats: With DRB1 most and HLA-C fewest, TCR association rates differed between HLA loci in a later analysis. Researchers had no immune exposure information except CMV serostatus available. It was likely that a cluster of highly shared sequence variants was a sequencing artifact.

On this clone: Antigen unknown.

The PCR had 60 Vbeta and 13 Jbeta primers. This table comes from immunoSEQ multiplex PCR, and its TCRdb copy is limited to in-frame clones, with some not included. The top ten clones hold approximately 4.3% of a sample with 250,000 to 350,000 clones, around 86% of them seen once. Germline values: CDR1 MNHEY, CDR2 SMNVEV (reference sequence). This CDR3 has 14 residues. V gave up 7 bases and J gave up 7 bases; unmatched junction bases: 10. Sequenced input: PBMCs. The source is a man between 40 and 49 years old in good health and CMV-seropositive. The rearrangement uses TRBV27 and TRBJ2-7; 10 bases agree with TRBD1. CDR3 bases: TGTGCCAGCATGGCGGACAGGGGGGTTGGGGAGCAGTACTTC. Its translation is CASMADRGVGEQYF.